The T cell receptor (beta chain) under discussion was sequenced for a study of blood T cell repertoires in COVID-19 (dated by TCRdb to about 2020). Regarding the research as a whole: Samples covering the acute and convalescent phases of COVID-19 were provided by collaborators in the United States, Italy and Spain. The material from the prospective study consisted of cDNA or gDNA derived from T cells, B-cell-depleted T cells, or PBMCs. Deeply sampled blood TCRbeta repertoires from subjects exposed to, actively infected with, or recovered from COVID-19 were included in the dataset. The repertoires were made available in a free public database intended to serve as a resource for research on the immune response to SARS-CoV-2. Samples were obtained from the ongoing ImmuneRACE study (first 160 participants) and from 1,200 or so subjects provided by 6 global collaborators. The sample metadata nearly always contained a de-identified subject ID, COVID-19 status, age in years and sex. Where HLA class I and class II types were available, the types were taken from metadata supplied by the sample provider, not from assay-based typing.

TCRbeta CDR3 regions were amplified from genomic DNA using the immunoSEQ Assay, a bias-controlled multiplex PCR. Per the source publication's procedure: Nucleated cell counts per sample were estimated from amplification of reference gene primers within the assay. Sequence reads were collapsed and filtered to measure the absolute abundance of every unique TCRbeta CDR3 rearrangement. For each sample, productive Simpson clonality was calculated by taking the square root of Simpson's diversity index across productive rearrangements. TCRdb retrieved this table from immuneACCESS and kept in-frame rearrangements only. Not all clones are present; in checked studies, unresolved V genes account for under half, and no reason is known for the remainder. The V and J calls and clone size are taken from that table; D and trimming were inferred from the DNA. This sample gives over 300,000 clones in total; roughly 90% of them show up just once. The ten largest clones take up 0.95% to 1% of the sample.

General study outcomes and caveats: The quantity of clinical and demographic metadata differed by source and by participant and was supplied without curation.

Participants in the prospective study were aged roughly 18 to 95 years, lived in under 30 United States geographic areas, and enrolled through a virtual design. To assign participants to cohorts, the prospective study relied on clinical history that participants themselves reported in a screening survey and a study questionnaire. In the prospective study, whole blood, serum and a nasopharyngeal or oropharyngeal swab were collected from each participant by mobile phlebotomists. Over a 2-month period, participants in the prospective study had the option of providing additional blood draws and questionnaires. Before DNA extraction, blood samples from the prospective study were shipped at room temperature or frozen. The CDR3 has 15 amino acids, counting the end cysteine and phenylalanine. The CDR3 DNA has 45 bases and is translated from base 1. V lost 3 bases and J lost 2 bases, and the count of bases not matched to a germline gene is 7. Per the germline V gene (reference sequence), DFQATT is the CDR1 and SNEGSKA is the CDR2.

In this sample, this clone turned up a few times. It has no known antigen specificity. Nothing much larger sits one base from this clone, and base qualities are not available. The TCR originated in a woman aged 25-40 years with acute COVID-19. The sample consisted of PBMCs or T cells enriched from blood (not recorded which). The rearrangement combines TRBV20-1 with TRBJ1-5; the central 7 bases match TRBD1. The CDR3 amino acid sequence is: CSASQGGVGNQPQHF. The nucleotide sequence is given as TGCAGTGCTAGTCAGGGGGGCGTTGGCAATCAGCCCCAGCATTTT.